A selection of T cell receptor beta chains follows, all from one sample in a study of OX40 agonist ivuxolimab in advanced cancers. Data came from immunoSEQ multiplex PCR; TCRdb stores just in-frame clones and leaves some out. This table has approximately 70,000 clones, around 90% appearing once. This sample comprised CD4+ or CD8+ T cells sorted from blood, obtained in a trial of the OX40 agonist ivuxolimab. Receptors originate from an adult with an advanced solid tumor such as melanoma, head and neck, liver or kidney cancer. Each CDR3 is given with its conserved first and last residue. Fields, in order: clone size, D gene, J gene, V gene, CDR3 DNA, CDR3 protein. A D gene is named only where the DNA matches it firmly. Some rows have no size entry. The others give once, few or many, or a class for an expanded clone.

. . TRBJ1-1 TRBV6-5 TGTGCCAGCAGTTACCAAAAGGTTGGGCACACTGAAGCTTTCTTT CASSYQKVGHTEAFF
. . TRBJ1-4 TRBV28 TGTGCCAGCACCGCCCCCGGGGCAGGGCAGGGTGAAAAACTGTTTTTT CASTAPGAGQGEKLFF
once . TRBJ2-1 TRBV2 TGTGCCAGCAGTAGTGCAGAAGCGGAGCAGTTCTTC CASSSAEAEQFF
. . TRBJ2-2 TRBV30 TGTGCCTGGACCAGATTCAACACCGGGGAGCTGTTTTTT CAWTRFNTGELFF
. . TRBJ1-2 TRBV6-1 TGTGCCAGCAGTTATATTGGCTACACCTTC CASSYIGYTF
few . TRBJ1-1 TRBV25-1 TGTGCCAGCAGGGGGTACACTGAAGCTTTCTTT CASRGYTEAFF
once . TRBJ1-2 TRBV7-8 TGTGCCAGCAGCTTAAGGGGGAATGGCTACACCTTC CASSLRGNGYTF
. . TRBJ2-2 TRBV9 TGTGCCAGCGGGGTAGCCCAGACGAACACCGGGGAGCTGTTTTTT CASGVAQTNTGELFF
. . TRBJ2-7 TRBV11-2 TGTGCCAGCAGCTTATTACAGCGGCGTTACGAGCAGTACTTC CASSLLQRRYEQYF
. . TRBJ1-5 TRBV27 TGTGCCAGCAGTCGTACGGGTGAGGCCCTTCAGCCCCAGCATTTT CASSRTGEALQPQHF
. . TRBJ1-5 TRBV30 TGTGCCTGGAGTCCGGACAACAATCAGCCCCAGCATTTT CAWSPDNNQPQHF
. . TRBJ2-3 TRBV5-1 TGCGCCAGCAGCCCCACTTGGCGGAGGGGCACAGATACGCAGTATTTT CASSPTWRRGTDTQYF
once TRBD1 TRBJ1-5 TRBV30 TGTGCCTGGAGGAGGAGGGACAGGGGGGAAAATCAGCCCCAGCATTTT CAWRRRDRGENQPQHF
once . TRBJ2-3 TRBV7-6 TGTGCCAGCAGCACGGGGGTTCCGACAGATACGCAGTATTTT CASSTGVPTDTQYF
. TRBD1 TRBJ1-2 TRBV19 TGTGCCAGTAGTAAACGGGACCGGCGGACAGGTGGCTACACCTTC CASSKRDRRTGGYTF
. TRBD2 TRBJ2-3 TRBV11-3 TGTGCCAGCAGCCGAAGGGCGGGAGGGCCCACAGATACGCAGTATTTT CASSRRAGGPTDTQYF
. . TRBJ2-1 TRBV6-4 TGTGCCACCGGAGGGGACAGATTCAATGAGCAGTTCTTC CATGGDRFNEQFF
. TRBD2 TRBJ2-3 TRBV23-1 TGCGCCAGCAGTCAAAATCCGCTAGCGGGAGGCCCCCTTGATACGCAGTATTTT CASSQNPLAGGPLDTQYF
. . TRBJ2-1 TRBV4-1 TGCGCCAGCAGCCAGGCCCTAGCGTCCTACAATGAGCAGTTCTTC CASSQALASYNEQFF
. . TRBJ2-7 TRBV20-1 TGCAGTGCTAACTACGAGCAGTACTTC CSANYEQYF
. . TRBJ1-3 TRBV6-5 TGTGCCAGCACCTCACGGGCCTCTGGAAACACCATATATTTT CASTSRASGNTIYF
. . TRBJ2-7 TRBV23-1 TGCGCCAGCAGTCGGGGAGGATGGGCTAGGGGTGTCGGTGACGAGCAGTACTTC CASSRGGWARGVGDEQYF
. . TRBJ2-5 TRBV7-3 TGTGCCAGCAGCATACAGGGAGCAGAGACCCAGTACTTC CASSIQGAETQYF
. . TRBJ2-7 TRBV7-9 TGTGCCAGCAGCTTTTTAGCCTACGAGCAGTACTTC CASSFLAYEQYF
. TRBD2 TRBJ2-7 TRBV10-2 TGCGCCAGCAGTGCGATAGCGGGAGGTTTCGTCGAGCAGTACTTC CASSAIAGGFVEQYF
. . TRBJ2-1 TRBV9 TGTGCCAGCAGCTTGGGACTGGGCGACAACCCGGGGGACAATGAGCAGTTCTTC CASSLGLGDNPGDNEQFF
. . TRBJ1-2 TRBV6-5 TGTGCCAGCAGTGCAGACAGCAACTATGGCTACACCTTC CASSADSNYGYTF
. . TRBJ1-5 TRBV2 TGTGCCTCCAGGCAGGGAGGGGATCAGCCCCAGCATTTT CASRQGGDQPQHF
once TRBD2 TRBJ2-7 TRBV18 TGTGCCAGCTCACCAAGAGGACTAGTGGCCCACGAGCAGTACTTC CASSPRGLVAHEQYF
. TRBD2 TRBJ2-1 TRBV29-1 TGCAGCGCACTGGGACTAGCGGGAGCCCATGAGCAGTTCTTC CSALGLAGAHEQFF
. . TRBJ1-2 TRBV30 TGTGCCTGGAGTGTGGGGGGGATAGCTAACTATGGCTACACCTTC CAWSVGGIANYGYTF
. . TRBJ2-1 TRBV9 TGTGCCAGCAGCGTAGCAGACAGATACAATGAGCAGTTCTTC CASSVADRYNEQFF
. TRBD2 TRBJ2-2 TRBV25-1 TGTGCCAGCAGTGGAGCGGGAAACACCGGGGAGCTGTTTTTT CASSGAGNTGELFF
. . TRBJ1-2 TRBV6-5 TGTGCCAGCAGTTACTCGTGGAGGGGAGGGTGGGGCTACACCTTC CASSYSWRGGWGYTF
. TRBD1 TRBJ2-7 TRBV2 TGTGCCAGCTGGACAGGGGTCCCTAACTACGAGCAGTACTTC CASWTGVPNYEQYF
. . TRBJ1-2 TRBV23-1 TGCGCCAGCACTCACCACGGGATTACGTATGGCTACACCTTC CASTHHGITYGYTF
. TRBD2 TRBJ2-1 TRBV27 TGTGCCAGCAGTTTACGGGTTAGCGGGGGCTACAATGAGCAGTTCTTC CASSLRVSGGYNEQFF
. TRBD1 TRBJ2-7 TRBV6-1 TGTGCCAGCAATGGCCCCGGGACAGGGGTCGAGCAGTACTTC CASNGPGTGVEQYF
. . TRBJ2-3 TRBV7-3 TGTGCCAGCAGCCGCGCTGGAGTCGATACGCAGTATTTT CASSRAGVDTQYF
. TRBD1 TRBJ1-2 TRBV28 TGTGCCAGCAGTCCTCCTTCCCCGACAGGGGATAGGGGCTACACCTTC CASSPPSPTGDRGYTF
. . TRBJ1-1 TRBV11-3 TGTGCCAGCAGTTTACAGGGCCTAAACACTGAAGCTTTCTTT CASSLQGLNTEAFF
. . TRBJ2-7 TRBV11-2 TGTGCCAGCAGCTCGTTTAGCGGAAACGAGCAGTACTTC CASSSFSGNEQYF
. . TRBJ2-3 TRBV11-2 TGTGCCAGCAGCCAGGGACTCCCGGTGGATACGCAGTATTTT CASSQGLPVDTQYF
. . TRBJ2-3 TRBV18 TGTGCCAGCTCACCACCGTCCCCAGATACGCAGTATTTT CASSPPSPDTQYF